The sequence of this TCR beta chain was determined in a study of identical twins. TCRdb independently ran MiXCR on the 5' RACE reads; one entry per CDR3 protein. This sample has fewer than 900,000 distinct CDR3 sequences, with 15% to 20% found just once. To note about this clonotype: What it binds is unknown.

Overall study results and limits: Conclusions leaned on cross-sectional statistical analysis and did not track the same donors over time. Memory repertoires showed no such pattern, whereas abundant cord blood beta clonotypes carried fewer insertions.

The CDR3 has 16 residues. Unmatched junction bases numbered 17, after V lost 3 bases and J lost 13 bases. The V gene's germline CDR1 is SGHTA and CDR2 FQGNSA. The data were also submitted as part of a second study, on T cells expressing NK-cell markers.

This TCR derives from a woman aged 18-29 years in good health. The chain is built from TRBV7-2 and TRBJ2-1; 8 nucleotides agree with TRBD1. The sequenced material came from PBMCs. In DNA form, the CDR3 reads TGTGCCAGCAGCTTTTATCTCGGACAGGGAACTCACGGACAGTTCTTC. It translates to CASSFYLGQGTHGQFF.